The rows below give T cell receptor beta chains drawn from one sample of a study of monozygotic twins with inflammatory bowel disease. TCRdb reanalyzed the 5' RACE reads and collapses them to one entry per CDR3 protein, without DNA. Listed are approximately 160,000 distinct CDR3 sequences; approximately 7.4% falls within the top ten. The sample was blood. The receptors originated from a human donor with ulcerative colitis or Crohn's disease, or a healthy co-twin of an affected twin (not recorded which). CDR3s include the opening cysteine and the closing phenylalanine or tryptophan.

V: TRBV6-2/TRBV6-3; J: TRBJ2-1; CDR3: CASKVYGLAAFNEQFF
V: TRBV6-1; J: TRBJ2-1; CDR3: CASREGGHRNEQFF
V: TRBV3-1; J: TRBJ2-7; CDR3: CASSQDPGTGNYEQYF
V: TRBV5-4; J: TRBJ2-5; CDR3: CASSFAGMETQYF
V: TRBV7-2; J: TRBJ1-2; CDR3: CASSLGGVDYGYTF
V: TRBV7-6; J: TRBJ2-1; CDR3: CASSLGGWGLLNNEQFF
V: TRBV29-1; J: TRBJ2-5; CDR3: CSADSGLRETQYF
V: TRBV5-1; J: TRBJ2-1; CDR3: CASRARGTSLNEQFF
V: TRBV11-2; J: TRBJ2-1; CDR3: CASSLPLGRVTGGYNEQFF
V: TRBV7-9; J: TRBJ1-1; CDR3: CASSLEAGITEAFF
V: TRBV7-2; J: TRBJ2-1; CDR3: CASSFPGTGGRNEQFF
V: TRBV7-9; J: TRBJ2-4; CDR3: CASIPWDRNIQYF
V: TRBV20-1; J: TRBJ2-7; CDR3: CRAGQGTYEQYF
V: TRBV7-2; J: TRBJ2-2; CDR3: CASSILNTGELFF
V: TRBV27; J: TRBJ1-4; CDR3: CASSFKGRISTNEKLFF
V: TRBV5-5; J: TRBJ2-7; CDR3: CASSLVGPSYEQYF
V: TRBV20-1; J: TRBJ1-1; CDR3: CSARTDTEAFF
V: TRBV5-6; J: TRBJ1-1; CDR3: CASSHSGTRILNTEAFF
V: TRBV15; J: TRBJ2-2; CDR3: CATSSRSEPGELFF
V: TRBV4-2; J: TRBJ1-1; CDR3: CASSQAAGGIEAFF
V: TRBV19; J: TRBJ2-2; CDR3: CASRPPGLAGFTGELFF
V: TRBV5-6; J: TRBJ1-5; CDR3: CATRWGPSNQPQHF
V: TRBV5-1; J: TRBJ1-3; CDR3: CASSSQGRAVNTIYF
V: TRBV19; J: TRBJ2-7; CDR3: CASSISGLSGYEQYF
V: TRBV20-1; J: TRBJ2-5; CDR3: CSARSFLRQVGEETQYF
V: TRBV28; J: TRBJ2-7; CDR3: CASSSSGLGIYEQYF
V: TRBV20-1; J: TRBJ2-1; CDR3: CSASPGGNEQFF
V: TRBV27; J: TRBJ2-7; CDR3: CASSRDGYEQYF
V: TRBV20-1; J: TRBJ1-5; CDR3: CSAPGQSSNQPQHF